This record concerns one T cell receptor beta chain sequence. The antigen it recognizes is unknown. Base quality data are lacking; no much larger clone is found one base away. CD8 naive samples were CD45RO-negative cells positively selected for CCR7, giving a CD45RA+CCR7+ population that excluded TemRA cells. The donors were healthy, HIV-negative adults with no recently reported acute infections or vaccinations. Every donor was a Caucasian adult living in Nashville, Tennessee, USA. Blood was obtained by leukapheresis, after which PBMCs were separated by Ficoll-Histopaque density gradient centrifugation and cryopreserved in liquid nitrogen vapor phase. Purity and quantity of every magnetically sorted T cell population were checked by analytical flow cytometry. From each sorted fraction, genomic DNA was isolated and quantified by UV absorbance on a Nanodrop 2000c. Using the deep immunoSEQ assay, multiplex PCR amplified TCR CDR3 regions from genomic DNA. Extracted genomic DNA from each cell subset was spread evenly across all wells of several immunoSEQ 96-well plates, with each plate serving as a replicate. Each replicate PCR for sorted subsets received around 200 ng genomic DNA, equal to about 30,000 T cell genomes. Purified libraries were measured with a Qubit 3.0 fluorometer, size-checked on a Bioanalyzer 2100, and measured again with the KAPA Library Quantification kit. Each immunoSEQ 96-well plate was sequenced on its own single-read 150-cycle Illumina NextSeq 550 flow cell. Under the source paper's analysis protocol: Because the immunoSEQ output held only junctional sequences and lacked quality scores, the filtering could not match the filtering applied to full-length reads. To assign V/J genes and CDR3, sequences were annotated using PyIR, a Python wrapper for IgBLAST v1.9, with IMGT germline references. Reads with weak V/J assignments (E-value above 1e-6), missing CDR3, stop codons, out-of-frame junctions, or ambiguous translated residues were removed. V3J clonotypes were defined as sequences sharing an identical inferred V gene, J gene, and CDR3 amino acid sequence. The percentage overlap between two repertoires was calculated by dividing the number of shared unique clonotypes by the size of the smaller repertoire. Richness of each repertoire was evaluated using RTK rarefaction, the Chao1 estimator, and Recon v2.1 estimates of unobserved clonotypes. OLGA was used to compute generation probabilities for all TCRbeta clonotypes that the gDNA method yielded from a handful of donors. This is the immuneACCESS table as TCRdb keeps it, with only in-frame sequences that have V and J called. A part of the clones is gone; compared with another copy, unresolved V genes explain less than half, and the rest is unexplained. The V and J calls and clone size are taken from that table; D and trimming were inferred from the DNA. Across this sample there are hundreds of thousands of clones, with nearly 98% seen only once. The top ten clones comprise 0.3% of the sample.

The source of the sample is a study of shared clonotypes between healthy human individuals (dated by TCRdb to the early 2020s). For context, the study as a whole: A few men and two women, aged 18 to 49 years, made up the cohort. Per donor, three plates each were used for CD4 naive and CD4 memory, two for CD8 naive, and one for CD8 memory. To estimate repertoire size and how much clonotypes are shared between individuals, the study performed deep sequencing of blood TCR repertoires from roughly five healthy adults. Libraries were prepared and TCR repertoires were sequenced by different laboratories using diverse techniques, in order to increase sequencing depth and limit assay-specific biases. Per donor, leukapheresis produced somewhere between about 0.9 and 9.5 billion PBMCs. General findings and caveats noted by the study authors: Rarefaction of sorted-subset datasets indicated incomplete sequencing despite the large sequencing depth. Sampling was restricted to blood, and TCR repertoires in tissues likely differ from the TCR repertoires found in blood. Because the study included a small number of donors, the genetic and exposure-history diversity represented was limited. Naive subsets generally had larger estimated clonotype richness than memory subsets did. Based on pairwise subsampling, the degree of clonotype sharing among donors was expected to be affected by sequencing depth. When a few donors were compared, the shared fraction of clonotypes was roughly 5% for naive CD4, more than 3% for naive CD8, more than 2% for memory CD4, and 0.35% to 0.4% for memory CD8. Compared with non-shared clonotypes, clonotypes shared by all four sorted-subset donors had higher generation probabilities.

The sequence came from a man aged 25-45 years in good health. The sample comprised naive CD8+ T cells sorted from blood. The cell subset or site label on this specimen signifies: CD45RA+CCR7+.

This receptor has the CDR3 CASSLISGMDEQYF. The sequence in DNA is TGTGCCAGCAGCTTGATAAGCGGGATGGACGAGCAGTACTTC. Recombination linked TRBV5-5 to TRBJ2-7, and TRBD2 matches 7 of the central bases. The CDR3 has 14 amino acids, counting the end cysteine and phenylalanine. The DNA shown is the 42-base CDR3, in frame from base 1. The germline V gene (reference sequence) gives CDR1 as SGHKS and CDR2 as YYEKEE. Trimming takes 1 base off V and 5 bases off J; junction bases not matched to a gene: 6.